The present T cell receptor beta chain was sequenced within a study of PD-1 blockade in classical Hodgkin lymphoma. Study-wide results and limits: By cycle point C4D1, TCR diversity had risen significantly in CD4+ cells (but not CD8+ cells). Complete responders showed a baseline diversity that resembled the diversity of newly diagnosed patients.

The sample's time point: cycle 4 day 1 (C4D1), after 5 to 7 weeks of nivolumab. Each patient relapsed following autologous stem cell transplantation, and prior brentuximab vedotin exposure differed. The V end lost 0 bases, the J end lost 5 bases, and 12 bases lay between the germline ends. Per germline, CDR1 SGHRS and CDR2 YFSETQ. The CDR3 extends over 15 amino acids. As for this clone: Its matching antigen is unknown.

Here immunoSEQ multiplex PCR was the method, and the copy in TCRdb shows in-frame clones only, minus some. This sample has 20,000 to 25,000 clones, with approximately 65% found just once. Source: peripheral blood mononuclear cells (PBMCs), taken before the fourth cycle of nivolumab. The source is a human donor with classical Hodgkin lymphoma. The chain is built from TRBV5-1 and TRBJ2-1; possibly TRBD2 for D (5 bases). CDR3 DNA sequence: TGCGCCAGCAGCTTGGCCGAGGAGGCCCACAATGAGCAGTTCTTC. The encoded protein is CASSLAEEAHNEQFF.